Presented here are 20 T cell receptor beta chains from one specimen sequenced in a study of T cell responses to AZD1222 COVID-19 vaccine. Profiling relied on immunoSEQ multiplex PCR, and the TCRdb table lists in-frame clones only, not all of them. The table has tens of thousands of clones, around 86% seen once. The sample in question was peripheral blood, obtained on day 0 of AZD1222 vaccination. The origin of the receptors is an adult in good health.

The chain couples TRBV3-1 (or the pseudogene TRBV3-2) to TRBJ2-3; D perhaps matches TRBD2 (6 bases). Germline V gives CDR1 LGHDT, CDR2 YNNKEL (reference sequence). This CDR3 is built from 14 residues. Deletions cut 2 bases from V and 4 bases from J, with 10 bases between. CDR3 protein: CASSQPGRPDTQYF. As DNA, the CDR3 is TGTGCCAGCAGCCAACCAGGGAGGCCAGATACGCAGTATTTT.

The V call is TRBV7-3, the J call TRBJ1-6; no firm D call. The V and J ends lost 5 bases and 6 bases respectively, with 11 bases between them. This CDR3 spans 14 amino acids. Germline CDR1 SGHTA, CDR2 FQGTGA. CDR3: CASSIGVFNSPLHF. In DNA form, the CDR3 reads TGTGCCAGCAGCATCGGGGTATTTAATTCACCCCTCCACTTT. The whole variable domain, remainder taken from reference TRBV7-3 and TRBJ1-6, is GAGVSQTPSNKVTEKGKYVELRCDPISGHTALYWYRQSLGQGPEFLIYFQGTGAADDSGLPNDRFFAVRPEGSVSTLKIQRTERGDSAVYLCASSIGVFNSPLHFGNGTRLTVT.

The chain links TRBV7-2 to TRBJ1-1, with D unresolved. The CDR3 is made up of 15 amino acids. V lost 3 bases and J 3 bases, leaving 14 bases between the germline ends. Germline CDR1 reads SGHTA; CDR2 reads FQGNSA. The CDR3 region is CASSLVQEAHTEAFF. As DNA, the CDR3 is TGTGCCAGCAGCTTGGTCCAGGAGGCGCACACTGAAGCTTTCTTT.

This chain uses TRBV5-4 with TRBJ2-2; 8 nucleotides agree with TRBD2. Germline CDR1 SGHNT, CDR2 YYREEE (reference sequence). V lost 4 bases, J lost 5 bases, and 16 bases stayed unmatched. CDR3 length: 18 amino acids. The CDR3 DNA sequence: TGTGCCAGCAGCCCACTCCCGATACTAGCGGATGGAACCGGGGAGCTGTTTTTT. Translated, it gives CASSPLPILADGTGELFF.

The V call is TRBV19, the J call TRBJ1-2; D gene uncertain. Germline CDR1 LNHDA, CDR2 SQIVND (reference sequence). Trimming removed 6 bases at V and 9 bases at J, with 17 bases between. The CDR3 runs to 13 residues. DNA of the CDR3: TGTGCCAGTAGGTTTGGACGGGGAGTAAGCTACACCTTC. This codes for CASRFGRGVSYTF.

This clone showed up just a few times. The chain couples TRBV3-1 (or the pseudogene TRBV3-2) to TRBJ1-2; no reliable D call. The CDR3 contains 13 residues. The germline CDR1 and CDR2 sequences are LGHDT and YNNKEL (reference sequence). Deletions cut 2 bases from V and 5 bases from J, with 9 bases between. CDR3 bases: TGTGCCAGCAGCCAAATAGAGGAGTATGGCTACACCTTC. Its protein is CASSQIEEYGYTF.

The chain has TRBV19 and TRBJ1-5; 7 positions match TRBD1. Germline trimming cut 4 bases from V and 6 bases from J; bases unmatched to any gene: 6. Germline V gene sequence: CDR1 LNHDA, CDR2 SQIVND (reference sequence). CDR3 length: 14 residues. This CDR3 reads CASSTDRVIQPQHF. CDR3 bases: TGTGCCAGTAGTACAGACAGGGTGATTCAGCCCCAGCATTTT.

The CDR3 bases are TGTGCCAGCAGTCCCGGGACTAGCGGGAAGAATGAGCAGTTCTTC. The encoded protein is CASSPGTSGKNEQFF. The genes are TRBV6-6 and TRBJ2-1; 13 bases are a match to TRBD2. Trimming took 5 bases from V and 7 from J; bases not matched to a gene: 5. Germline V gene sequence: CDR1 MNHNY, CDR2 SVGAGI (reference sequence). This CDR3 has 15 amino acids.

The chain has TRBV7-9 and TRBJ1-4; D gene unclear. There are 16 residues in the CDR3. Germline lookup yields CDR1 SEHNR and CDR2 FQNEAQ (reference sequence). V lost 1 base to trimming and J lost 2 bases, with 11 bases between them. The CDR3 region is CASSLGAGPTNEKLFF. CDR3 nucleotides: TGTGCCAGCAGCTTAGGGGCCGGGCCCACTAATGAAAAACTGTTTTTT.

This sequence joins TRBV6-1 and TRBJ2-7; 7 bases map to TRBD1. There are 16 residues in the CDR3. Trimming at V came to 0 bases and at J to 2 bases, leaving 7 bases not matched to a gene. Germline values: CDR1 MNHNS, CDR2 SASEGT. The CDR3 protein is CASSEALLTGPYEQYF. CDR3 nucleotides: TGTGCCAGCAGTGAAGCCCTCCTGACAGGGCCCTACGAGCAGTACTTC.

The V and J genes are TRBV9 and TRBJ1-1, with TRBD1 matching 8 bases. This CDR3 region has 13 residues. V gave up 0 bases and J gave up 6 bases; unmatched junction bases: 1. Per the germline V gene, CDR1 is SGDLS and CDR2 is YYNGEE. The DNA for the CDR3 is TGTGCCAGCAGCGTAGGGACAGGGCCTGAAGCTTTCTTT. Protein: CASSVGTGPEAFF.

The CDR3 nucleotides are TGTGCCAGTAACCAGCGGGGGCACAATGAGCAGTTCTTC. Translated, it gives CASNQRGHNEQFF. This chain joins TRBV19 and TRBJ2-1, with 8 bases that match TRBD2. The V gene end was trimmed by 7 bases and the J gene end by 5 bases; junction bases not matched to a gene: 4. Germline V gene lookup returns CDR1 LNHDA and CDR2 SQIVND (reference sequence). The CDR3 has 13 residues.

This clone has only one observation. The CDR3 loop is CASSIPGRGSYEQYF. The CDR3 DNA reads TGTGCCAGTAGTATCCCAGGGAGGGGCTCCTACGAGCAGTACTTC. The chain joins TRBV19 to TRBJ2-7; 7 bases fit TRBD2. CDR3 size: 15 residues. CDR1 is LNHDA and CDR2 is SQIVND in the germline V gene (reference sequence). The ends lost 3 bases at V and 0 bases at J; junction bases unmatched: 5.

This chain connects TRBV27 to TRBJ1-4; D not resolved. The CDR3 runs to 15 residues. V lost 0 bases and J lost 3, with 8 bases in between. Germline assignment: CDR1 MNHEY and CDR2 SMNVEV (reference sequence). DNA for the CDR3: TGTGCCAGCAGTTTATCTTCCCCAGCTAATGAAAAACTGTTTTTT. It translates to CASSLSSPANEKLFF.

The sample holds a few counts of this clone. This sequence joins TRBV11-2 and TRBJ1-1; D not certain. Germline CDR1 reads SGHAT; CDR2 reads FQNNGV. This CDR3 comprises 13 residues. Between the trimmed V and J ends, which lost 5 bases and 3 bases, there was a span of 10 bases. CDR3 DNA sequence: TGTGCCAGCAGCCAGAATGGGGACACTGAAGCTTTCTTT. This encodes CASSQNGDTEAFF.

The chain couples TRBV29-1 to TRBJ2-5; D is ambiguous. Germline V gene sequence: CDR1 SQVTM, CDR2 ANQGSEA. The CDR3 covers 13 residues. Trimming took off 4 bases at V and 3 bases at J, with 12 bases between the two ends. DNA for the CDR3: TGCAGCGTTGCGGGCAGTGAGGAAGAGACCCAGTACTTC. Amino acids: CSVAGSEEETQYF.

The chain employs TRBV4-1 and TRBJ2-7; no definite D call. The germline V and J ends were trimmed by 0 bases and 0 bases, with 12 bases remaining between them. This CDR3 has 16 residues. CDR1 and CDR2 from the germline V gene are MGHRA and YSYEKL. This chain's CDR3 is CASSQDAGPASYEQYF. In nucleotides, the CDR3 is TGCGCCAGCAGCCAAGATGCAGGACCTGCCTCCTACGAGCAGTACTTC.

The CDR3 is CASSLGYNQPQHF. DNA of the CDR3: TGTGCCAGCAGTTTGGGCTACAATCAGCCCCAGCATTTT. This rearrangement joins TRBV6-5 to TRBJ1-5, with D unclear. Germline assignment: CDR1 MNHEY and CDR2 SVGAGI. The CDR3 consists of 13 residues. Trimming pared 4 bases from V and 3 bases from J, leaving 7 bases between.

The chain carries TRBV4-1 and TRBJ2-1; 10 positions agree with TRBD1. The CDR3 spans 16 residues. The germline V gene has CDR1 MGHRA and CDR2 YSYEKL. The V gene end was trimmed by 2 bases and the J gene end by 5 bases; junction bases not matched to a gene: 6. The CDR3 here is CASSQYDRGRDNEQFF. For the CDR3, the DNA is TGCGCCAGCAGCCAATATGACAGGGGGCGCGACAATGAGCAGTTCTTC.

The chain recombines TRBV19 with TRBJ2-7; 10 positions match TRBD1. This CDR3 region has 15 residues. Germline trimming cut 4 bases from V and 2 bases from J; bases unmatched to any gene: 5. Germline V gene lookup returns CDR1 LNHDA and CDR2 SQIVND (reference sequence). The CDR3 loop reads CASSTQGTGAYEQYF. The CDR3 DNA reads TGTGCCAGTAGTACGCAGGGGACAGGGGCCTACGAGCAGTACTTC.